This TCR beta chain was captured by sequencing in a study of blood T cell repertoires in COVID-19. At the level of the study: T cells, B-cell-depleted T cells, or PBMCs provided the cDNA or gDNA that served as material.

Germline V lookup: CDR1 ENHRY, CDR2 SYGVKD. Losses at the gene ends were 8 bases for V and 3 bases for J; bases not matched to a gene: 11. The CDR3 length is 15 residues. Clones were read by immunoSEQ multiplex PCR, and TCRdb kept only the in-frame ones, dropping some. The repertoire holds about 81,000 clones, approximately 80% seen once, with around 14% in the top ten. Source material: peripheral blood. The rearrangement uses TRBV10-3 and TRBJ1-2; TRBD1 matches 8 bases. This TCR came from a human donor in a cohort sampled during active COVID-19. CDR3 loop: CAIALPQGADYGYTF. In DNA, the CDR3 is TGTGCCATCGCCCTCCCGCAGGGGGCAGACTATGGCTACACCTTC.